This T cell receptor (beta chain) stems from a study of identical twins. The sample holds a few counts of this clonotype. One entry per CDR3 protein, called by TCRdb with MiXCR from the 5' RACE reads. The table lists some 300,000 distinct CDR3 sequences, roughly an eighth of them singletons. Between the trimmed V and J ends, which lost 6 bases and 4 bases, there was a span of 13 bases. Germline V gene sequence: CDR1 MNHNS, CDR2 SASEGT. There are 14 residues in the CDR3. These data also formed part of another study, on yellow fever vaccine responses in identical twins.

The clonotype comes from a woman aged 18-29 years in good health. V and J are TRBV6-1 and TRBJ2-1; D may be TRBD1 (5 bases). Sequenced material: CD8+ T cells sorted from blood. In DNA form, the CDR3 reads TGTGCCAGCAGGGGGCGGATCGGGTACAATGAGCAGTTCTTC. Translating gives CASRGRIGYNEQFF.